These 18 T cell receptor beta chains were sequenced from one sample in a study of shared clonotypes between healthy human individuals. Here immunoSEQ multiplex PCR was the method, and the copy in TCRdb shows in-frame clones only, minus some. This table holds around 2,000,000 clones, about 95% found once. CD45RO negativity and positive selection for CCR7 defined naive CD8 cells, a population that excluded terminally differentiated effector memory CD45RA+ cells. The sample was naive CD8+ T cells sorted from blood. The receptors shown here come from a man aged 18 to 35 in good health.

The DNA of the CDR3 is TGTGCCAGCAGCGTACTCCGGGACAGCTTCTTCAATGAGCAGTTCTTC. Translated, it gives CASSVLRDSFFNEQFF. The chain combines TRBV9 with TRBJ2-1; TRBD1 matches 7 bases. CDR1 SGDLS and CDR2 YYNGEE come from the germline V gene. The trim removed 1 base at V and 6 bases at J, leaving 10 bases unmatched. This CDR3 is built from 16 residues.

The chain combines TRBV7-3 with TRBJ2-7; D is possibly TRBD1 (5 bases). This CDR3 region has 13 residues. Germline CDR1 and CDR2: SGHTA and FQGTGA. Trimming cost V 1 base and J 9 bases, with 13 bases left between them. The CDR3 protein is CASSLIQDGLQYF. The CDR3 DNA sequence: TGTGCCAGCAGCTTAATACAGGATGGCCTGCAGTACTTC.

Concerning this clone: The sample holds other DNA sequences that translate to the same CDR3. The chain has TRBV9 and TRBJ2-7; perhaps D is TRBD1 or TRBD2 (6 bases each). The V end was cut by 0 bases, the J end by 2 bases, with 12 bases between. The CDR3 is made up of 15 amino acids. Germline V gives CDR1 SGDLS, CDR2 YYNGEE. The CDR3 nucleotides read TGTGCCAGCAGCGTAGGCGGGGCAGGGGCCTACGAGCAGTACTTC. This codes for CASSVGGAGAYEQYF. Looking up the rest from reference TRBV9 and TRBJ2-7 gives the full variable domain: DSGVTQTPKHLITATGQRVTLRCSPRSGDLSVYWYQQSLDQGLQFLIQYYNGEERAKGNILERFSAQQFPDLHSELNLSSLELGDSALYFCASSVGGAGAYEQYFGPGTRLTVT.

CDR3 protein: CASRGLATDTQYF. CDR3 DNA sequence: TGCGCCAGCAGAGGACTAGCAACAGATACGCAGTATTTT. The chain has TRBV5-1 and TRBJ2-3; TRBD2 aligns across 8 bases. CDR3 length equals 13 residues. From germline, CDR1 is SGHRS and CDR2 YFSETQ. V shed 5 bases and J 3 bases; nucleotides not matched to a gene: 2. The full variable domain, in which reference TRBV5-1 and TRBJ2-3 provide the parts outside the CDR3, is KAGVTQTPRYLIKTRGQQVTLSCSPISGHRSVSWYQQTPGQGLQFLFEYFSETQRNKGNFPGRFSGRQFSNSRSEMNVSTLELGDSALYLCASRGLATDTQYFGPGTRLTVL.

J is TRBJ2-7 and V is TRBV6-5, with a weak D call TRBD1 (5 bases). The V and J ends lost 5 bases and 3 bases respectively, with 14 bases between them. Per the germline V gene, CDR1 is MNHEY and CDR2 is SVGAGI. The CDR3 consists of 14 residues. CDR3 coding DNA: TGTGCCAGCAGTCGCAGGGCTCCAGACTACGAGCAGTACTTC. Translating gives CASSRRAPDYEQYF.

V gene TRBV6-1 combines with J gene TRBJ1-2; TRBD1 might be the D (5 bases). With 4 bases removed from V and 1 base from J, the gap between germline ends came to 13 bases. CDR1 is MNHNS, CDR2 SASEGT, per germline. This CDR3 spans 15 amino acids. The CDR3 loop reads CASSVLGEINYGYTF. CDR3 DNA: TGTGCCAGCAGTGTATTGGGGGAAATTAACTATGGCTACACCTTC.

The sample holds one count of this clone. The rearrangement links TRBV10-3 to TRBJ1-6; D call uncertain. The V gene lost 4 bases and the J gene lost 7 bases, with 20 bases spanning the gap. Germline V CDR1 and CDR2: ENHRY, SYGVKD. This CDR3 is built from 17 residues. The CDR3 DNA is TGTGCCATCAGTGTTCGTTCGGTCGTGGATCGAAATTCACCCCTCCACTTT. Its translation is CAISVRSVVDRNSPLHF.

Details on this clone: Mismatch with germline at one junction end may stem from a read error. As DNA, the CDR3 is TGTGCCAACAGTTTAACTCTAGCGGGGGGCGCCCCAGAGACCCAGTACTTC. Residues: CANSLTLAGGAPETQYF. The rearrangement links TRBV28 to TRBJ2-5; 11 bases map to TRBD2. The germline V gene encodes CDR1 MDHEN and CDR2 SYDVKM. The CDR3 covers 17 residues.

V gene TRBV5-4 combines with J gene TRBJ1-1; D not certain. The germline V gene encodes CDR1 SGHNT and CDR2 YYREEE (reference sequence). Deletions cut 4 bases from V and 0 bases from J, with 10 bases between. This CDR3 contains 14 residues. The CDR3 DNA sequence: TGTGCCAGCAGCCCGTTAGGCGTGAACACTGAAGCTTTCTTT. It specifies CASSPLGVNTEAFF.

The chain joins TRBV4-3 to TRBJ2-1; D is uncertain. With 1 base removed from V and 1 base from J, the gap between germline ends came to 8 bases. Germline-derived CDR1 and CDR2 are LGHNA and YSLEER. The CDR3 is 15 residues long. As DNA, the CDR3 is TGCGCCAGCAGCCAAGCGGACCGGTCCTACAATGAGCAGTTCTTC. This encodes CASSQADRSYNEQFF.

The chain has TRBV9 and TRBJ1-6; 7 bases agree with TRBD1. Germline V CDR1 and CDR2: SGDLS, YYNGEE. The length of the CDR3 is 15 residues. With 2 bases clipped from V and 4 bases from J, the junction kept 3 bases outside the gene matches. CDR3 protein: CASSVWDSYNSPLHF. The DNA of the CDR3 is TGTGCCAGCAGCGTCTGGGACAGTTATAATTCACCCCTCCACTTT.

The chain couples TRBV5-1 to TRBJ2-7; 8 nucleotides align to TRBD1. V was clipped by 5 bases and J by 5 bases; unmatched bases: 12. There are 15 residues in the CDR3. Per germline, CDR1 SGHRS and CDR2 YFSETQ. CDR3 protein: CASSLGQGLRNEQYF. The CDR3 bases are TGCGCCAGCAGTCTAGGACAGGGCCTGAGGAACGAGCAGTACTTC.

This clone was seen more than once but under ten times. The chain is built from TRBV7-9 and TRBJ1-6; D is ambiguous. CDR1 SEHNR and CDR2 FQNEAQ come from the germline V gene (reference sequence). V was cut by 5 bases and J by 5 bases, with 13 bases left in between. This CDR3 spans 15 amino acids. CDR3: CASSPSTADNSPLHF. The CDR3 DNA is TGTGCCAGCAGCCCTTCCACCGCTGATAATTCACCCCTCCACTTT. The variable domain in full, with the rest retrieved from reference TRBV7-9 and TRBJ1-6, is DTGVSQNPRHKITKRGQNVTFRCDPISEHNRLYWYRQTLGQGPEFLTYFQNEAQLEKSRLLSDRFSAERPKGSFSTLEIQRTEQGDSAMYLCASSPSTADNSPLHFGNGTRLTVT.

Regarding this clone: The same CDR3 is also encoded by other DNA sequences in this sample. This CDR3 reads CASSSGLAPYEQYF. CDR3 DNA sequence: TGTGCCAGCAGCTCGGGACTAGCTCCTTACGAGCAGTACTTC. The chain combines TRBV5-6 with TRBJ2-7, with 9 bases lining up with TRBD2. The CDR3 has 14 amino acids. Germline CDR1 is SGHDT and CDR2 is YYEEEE. The trim removed 3 bases at V and 4 bases at J, leaving 5 bases unmatched.

The table lists this clone with a count of one. The chain combines TRBV21-1 with TRBJ1-5; TRBD1 is taken as the D call from the table, unchecked against the DNA. TRBV21-1 is labeled a pseudogene. The CDR3 runs to 16 residues. As DNA, the CDR3 is TGTGCCAGCTTCCGGACAGGACCTTATAGCAATCAGCCCCAGCATTTT. This translates into CASFRTGPYSNQPQHF.

V and J are TRBV4-1 and TRBJ2-1; D tentatively fits TRBD1 or TRBD2 (5 bases each). CDR3 length equals 14 residues. CDR1 is MGHRA, CDR2 YSYEKL, per germline. Trimming stripped 4 bases from V and 7 bases from J, with 14 bases between. CDR3: CASSRPGGTNEQFF. The CDR3 DNA reads as TGCGCCAGCAGCCGGCCTGGGGGAACTAATGAGCAGTTCTTC.

This chain connects TRBV30 to TRBJ1-5, with D hard to call. V was cut by 3 bases and J by 6 bases, with 12 bases left in between. Germline CDR1 reads GTSNPN; CDR2 reads SVGIG (reference sequence). This CDR3 has 13 residues. CDR3 sequence: CAWSPHPAQPQHF. Here the CDR3 DNA reads TGTGCCTGGAGCCCTCACCCCGCTCAGCCCCAGCATTTT.

This chain uses TRBV7-9 with TRBJ2-3; 13 nucleotides agree with TRBD2. Germline assignment: CDR1 SEHNR and CDR2 FQNEAQ (reference sequence). This CDR3 comprises 17 residues. V was clipped by 3 bases and J by 5 bases; unmatched bases: 8. The CDR3 DNA is TGTGCCAGCAGCTTCGGACTAGCGGGGGAGATGGGAGATACGCAGTATTTT. Its translation is CASSFGLAGEMGDTQYF. The variable domain in full, completed from reference TRBV7-9 and TRBJ2-3, reads DTGVSQNPRHKITKRGQNVTFRCDPISEHNRLYWYRQTLGQGPEFLTYFQNEAQLEKSRLLSDRFSAERPKGSFSTLEIQRTEQGDSAMYLCASSFGLAGEMGDTQYFGPGTRLTVL.